Listed below are T cell receptor beta chains from one sample, sequenced in a study of early T cells in non-severe SARS-CoV-2 infection. TCRdb reanalysed the 5' RACE reads using MiXCR and keeps one entry per CDR3 protein. The sample comprises around 63,000 distinct CDR3 sequences, roughly 13% of which are singletons, and about 4.4% rests with the top ten. The source material was whole blood. The origin of the receptors is an adult who was a healthcare worker with PCR-confirmed SARS-CoV-2 infection or an uninfected control (not recorded which). Each CDR3 is given with its conserved first and last residue. D genes are given only for firm matches. Rows may omit the clone size; those that give it use once, few, many or a size class.

cdr3_aa,cdr3_nt,clone_size,v_call,j_call,d_call
CASSLGTGAKDF,TGTGCCAGCAGCTTGGGGACAGGGGCTAAGGACTTC,few,TRBV7-9,TRBJ2-7,TRBD1
CASSQEQQARETQYF,TGCGCCAGCAGCCAAGAACAGCAGGCACGCGAGACCCAGTACTTC,-,TRBV4-3,TRBJ2-5,-
CASSSLSPTDTQYF,TGTGCCAGCAGCTCCCTGTCCCCCACAGATACGCAGTATTTT,-,TRBV7-6,TRBJ2-3,-
CASSPRDVPSPQHF,TGTGCCAGCAGCCCACGGGACGTTCCCTCGCCCCAGCATTTT,many,TRBV7-9,TRBJ1-5,-
CASSPTGDSGNTIYF,TGTGCCAGCAGCCCCACAGGGGACTCTGGAAACACCATATATTTT,many,TRBV7-9,TRBJ1-3,TRBD1
CASSLDGSNTDTQYF,TGTGCCAGCAGCCTGGACGGATCTAACACAGATACGCAGTATTTT,few,TRBV13,TRBJ2-3,-
CSVVEQSTEAFF,TGCAGCGTTGTGGAACAGTCCACTGAAGCTTTCTTT,-,TRBV29-1,TRBJ1-1,-
CASSLVLTDTQYF,TGTGCCAGCAGCTTGGTACTCACAGATACGCAGTATTTT,many,TRBV13,TRBJ2-3,-
CASSWDRGTGNTIYF,TGTGCCAGCAGTTGGGACAGGGGAACTGGAAACACCATATATTTT,-,TRBV12-3/TRBV12-4,TRBJ1-3,TRBD1
CASSLDRYGYTF,TGCGCCAGCAGCTTGGACAGATATGGCTACACCTTC,few,TRBV5-1,TRBJ1-2,-
CASSPQVSNQPQHF,TGTGCCAGCTCACCCCAGGTGAGCAATCAGCCCCAGCATTTT,many,TRBV18,TRBJ1-5,-
CASSPGRPPKQRGAFF,TGTGCCAGCAGTCCGGGCAGACCCCCGAAGCAGCGAGGAGCTTTCTTT,few,TRBV12-3/TRBV12-4,TRBJ1-1,-
CASSPGLARSYEQYF,TGTGCCAGCAGCCCGGGACTAGCGAGATCCTACGAGCAGTACTTC,many,TRBV14,TRBJ2-7,TRBD2
CSVESRGIYEQYF,TGCAGCGTTGAATCCCGCGGGATCTACGAGCAGTACTTC,medium-sized,TRBV29-1,TRBJ2-7,-
CASTLGWGQEDTEAFF,TGTGCCAGCACCCTGGGTTGGGGGCAAGAGGACACTGAAGCTTTCTTT,few,TRBV7-8,TRBJ1-1,-
CASRRARYNEQFF,TGTGCCAGCCGGCGGGCTCGTTACAATGAGCAGTTCTTC,many,TRBV2,TRBJ2-1,-
CASSLDARYEQYF,TGTGCCAGCAGTTTGGACGCCCGCTACGAGCAGTACTTC,many,TRBV27,TRBJ2-7,-
CASSQAQGGNEQFF,TGCGCCAGCAGCCAAGCCCAGGGGGGGAATGAGCAGTTCTTC,-,TRBV4-1,TRBJ2-1,-
CASSVVGSYNEQFF,TGTGCCAGCAGTGTCGTGGGAAGCTACAATGAGCAGTTCTTC,many,TRBV2,TRBJ2-1,-
CASSQETAQSYGYTF,TGCGCCAGCAGCCAAGAAACGGCGCAGAGTTATGGCTACACCTTC,many,TRBV4-1,TRBJ1-2,-
CSVDAAGYTF,TGCAGCGTTGATGCGGCTGGCTACACCTTC,few,TRBV29-1,TRBJ1-2,-
CTSTPGGQNQPQHF,TGCACCAGCACACCAGGGGGGCAAAATCAGCCCCAGCATTTT,-,TRBV1,TRBJ1-5,-
CASSPRGPTGEQYF,TGTGCCAGCAGCCCAAGGGGACCTACGGGTGAGCAGTACTTC,few,TRBV6-5,TRBJ2-7,-